Sequencing of this T cell receptor beta chain was carried out in a study of shared clonotypes between healthy human individuals. Naive CD8 cells lacked CD45RO and underwent positive selection for CCR7, leaving out terminally differentiated effector memory CD45RA+ cells. The CDR3 has 15 residues. Per the germline V gene, CDR1 is SGHDT and CDR2 is YYEEEE. Trimming at V came to 0 bases and at J to 4 bases, leaving 2 bases not matched to a gene. The protocol was immunoSEQ multiplex PCR, while the TCRdb copy is restricted to in-frame clones and leaves out a portion. The profile shows about 2.1 million clones, roughly 95% of them singletons.

Sequenced material: naive CD8+ T cells from PBMCs. The source of this sequence is a man aged 18 to 29 in good health. Some clones in this sample may be carry-over from other donors' samples. The gene calls are TRBV5-6 and TRBJ2-2; 8 nucleotides agree with TRBD1. The CDR3 sequence: CASSLGQGITGELFF. In DNA form, the CDR3 reads TGTGCCAGCAGCTTGGGACAGGGGATCACCGGGGAGCTGTTTTTT. Full variable domain (outside the CDR3, taken from reference TRBV5-6 and TRBJ2-2): DAGVTQSPTHLIKTRGQQVTLRCSPKSGHDTVSWYQQALGQGPQFIFQYYEEEERQRGNFPDRFSGHQFPNYSSELNVNALLLGDSALYLCASSLGQGITGELFFGEGSRLTVL.